The table lists the clone carrying this TCR beta chain with a count of one. Its antigen is not known. The germline CDR1 and CDR2 sequences are MNHEY and SVGAGI. Trimming removed 0 bases from V and 6 bases from J, with 12 bases in between. The CDR3 runs 15 residues. The data belong to a study of T cell repertoires in cytomegalovirus infection. The study's findings and limits: HLA-C-restricted CMV-specific TCR beta clonotypes were dominant in the ex vivo response.

One entry per CDR3 protein results from TCRdb running MiXCR on the reads. This sample carries some 480,000 distinct CDR3 sequences, 25% to 35% of them seen once, and the ten largest clones take about a sixth. The specimen was cultured PBMCs, collected from culture after CMV antigen stimulation. This clonotype originated in a human donor in good health (CMV status not recorded). Some clones in this sample may be carry-over from other donors' samples. The gene calls are TRBV6-5 and TRBJ2-1; D is unclear. CDR3 amino acids: CASSYSTSSPNEQFF. CDR3 nucleotides: TGTGCCAGCAGTTACTCGACGTCCTCCCCCAATGAGCAGTTCTTC.